Here is one TCR beta chain with its context. A few counts support this clone. Its antigen is not yet known. Per-nucleotide qualities are absent, and no much larger clonotype sits a single base away. Spanning cysteine to phenylalanine, the CDR3 consists of 13 amino acids. Left in the record is the CDR3 DNA by itself, 39 bases read in frame from the first base. The trim is 4 bases for V and 4 bases for J, with a gap of 10 bases between the germline ends. Looking up the germline V gene (reference sequence) yields CDR1 SEHNR and CDR2 FQNEAQ. This sample stems from a study of beta chain features in type 1 diabetes listed by TCRdb under 2018. About the full investigation: Mean age, gender distribution, total cell number and subset yield were not different between patients and healthy donors. A total of about 110 million sorted cells were examined across all samples, and the number of cells per subset was strongly correlated with RNA yield. In the study, TCRB repertoires of sorted circulating CD4+ T cell subsets from recently diagnosed type 1 diabetes patients were compared with those of matched healthy donors. Regulatory and stem cell-like memory subsets were obtained from only 8 patients and roughly 8 healthy donors, while naive and central memory subsets were obtained from all 28 donors.

Each donor gave one peripheral blood draw, roughly 0.12 L on average, collected into heparinised tubes. A BD FACSAria II was used to sort naive, central memory, regulatory and stem cell-like memory CD4+ T cells with a panel that included CD45RO, CCR7, CD25, CD127, CD95 and CD27. Purity was above 95% for every sorted population. PBMCs were isolated right away by Lymphoprep density gradient centrifugation and were stained directly, without culture. So that batch effects would be minimized, each experiment stained and sorted samples in pairs, pairing one healthy donor with one patient. The entire isolated RNA was reverse transcribed using the High Capacity cDNA Reverse Transcription Kit, and thus expressed TCRB transcripts were sequenced. Deep immunoSEQ sequencing was performed on naive, central memory and regulatory T cell samples, with an average of roughly 3.3 million total reads per sample. Sorted cells were lysed in RLT buffer, and RNA was extracted using DNase-treated RNeasy Micro or Mini kits according to cell number. Each cell subset was processed on its own to prevent cross-contamination, while patient and healthy donor samples were processed together. The immunoSEQ multiplex PCR was used to amplify TCRB sequences from cDNA, yielding 87-bp fragments that span the CDR3 region. The amplicons were sequenced using the Illumina HiSeq platform. As for the authors' bioinformatics: PCR bias was corrected computationally using synthetic template baselines, and reads within Hamming distance 2 were collapsed, with unmergeable singletons discarded. Reads were aligned against IMGT to assign V, D and J genes, CDR3 length and insertions or deletions at six rearrangement sites. Within each subset, clonotype counts were normalized to sorted cell number, and only after that were true diversity and Gini coefficients computed with the tcR R package. The overlap coefficient, calculated on TCRB nucleotide sequences, was used to quantify repertoire sharing. The table comes from immuneACCESS by way of TCRdb, which keeps in-frame sequences with V and J called. Part of the clones is missing from these tables; in studies checked, under half for an unresolved V gene and the rest for unknown reasons. V, J and clone size were drawn from that table, and D and trimming were deduced from the DNA. For this sample there are about 28,000 clones; approximately 65% appear just once. The ten largest clones take up less than 3% of the sample.

The investigation overall reported the following: PCR might favor shorter templates, but patient and control samples were amplified and corrected together, so any skew would affect both groups equally. Fewer insertions and more nucleotide deletions at VDJ recombination sites were observed in patients with type 1 diabetes, implying thymic rearrangement abnormalities. A moderate but significant shortening of TCRB CDR3 length was observed in type 1 diabetes patients in all four CD4+ subsets. Sequencing cDNA rather than genomic DNA could over-represent highly expressing activated cells, although activation and CD3 levels did not differ between groups. HLA sub-analyses involved small numbers of individuals, so any influence of HLA type on TCRB rearrangement remained unresolved. Naive, central memory and regulatory TCRB repertoires appeared more similar among patients than among healthy donors.

Recombination linked TRBV7-9 to TRBJ2-5; the D gene is perhaps TRBD1, on 6 matching bases. The receptor was derived from a woman in her thirties with type 1 diabetes. Sequencing was done on a sample of Tregs from blood. The meaning of the sample's cell subset or site label: regulatory CD4+ T cells. The bases are TGTGCCAGCAGCTCTCGGACAGCAGAGACCCAGTACTTC. This codes for CASSSRTAETQYF.